This T cell receptor beta chain was observed in a study of PD-1 blockade in classical Hodgkin lymphoma. As for this clone: Its antigen is still unknown.

Study outcomes and limitations: When set against healthy donors, newly diagnosed patients were reported to show lower baseline TCR diversity.

Profiling relied on immunoSEQ multiplex PCR, and the TCRdb table lists in-frame clones only, not all of them. The table shows 50,000 or so clones, with around 86% occurring only once. Regarding time point: cycle 4 day 1 (C4D1), after less than 7 weeks of nivolumab. Each and every patient relapsed after autologous stem cell transplantation, and patients got differing brentuximab vedotin exposure. The study recorded best responses of complete response, partial response or progressive disease. The germline V gene has CDR1 SQVTM and CDR2 ANQGSEA. The ends lost 6 bases at V and 0 bases at J; junction bases unmatched: 5. The CDR3 has 13 amino acids.

The sample in question was peripheral blood mononuclear cells (PBMCs), obtained before the fourth cycle of nivolumab. The chain recombines TRBV29-1 with TRBJ2-7; 7 bases agree with TRBD1. This receptor was obtained from a human donor with classical Hodgkin lymphoma. The CDR3 loop reads CSVSTGISYEQYF. CDR3 nucleotides: TGCAGCGTATCGACAGGGATCTCCTACGAGCAGTACTTC.